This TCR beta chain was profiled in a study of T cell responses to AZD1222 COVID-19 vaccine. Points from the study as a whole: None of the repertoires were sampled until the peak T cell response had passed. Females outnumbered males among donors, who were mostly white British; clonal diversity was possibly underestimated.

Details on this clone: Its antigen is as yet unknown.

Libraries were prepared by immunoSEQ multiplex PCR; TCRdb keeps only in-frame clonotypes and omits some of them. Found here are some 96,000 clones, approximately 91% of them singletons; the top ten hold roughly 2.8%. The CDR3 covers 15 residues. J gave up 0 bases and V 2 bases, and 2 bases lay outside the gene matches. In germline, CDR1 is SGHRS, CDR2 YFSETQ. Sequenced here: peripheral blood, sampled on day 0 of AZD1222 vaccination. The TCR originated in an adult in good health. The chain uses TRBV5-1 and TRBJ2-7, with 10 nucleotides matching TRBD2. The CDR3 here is CASSLERGGSYEQYF. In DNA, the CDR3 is TGCGCCAGCAGCTTAGAGCGGGGGGGCTCCTACGAGCAGTACTTC.